A single sample gave rise to the 18 T cell receptor beta chains below, sequenced in a study of blood T cell repertoires in COVID-19. TCRdb's table, derived via immunoSEQ multiplex PCR, lists solely in-frame clones and lacks some. The sample yields about 36,000 clones, 90% seen once. The sequenced sample was peripheral blood. The receptors were gathered from a human donor in a cohort sampled during active COVID-19.

CDR3 sequence reads: CASGLSGRATYEQYF. In DNA, the CDR3 is TGTGCCAGCGGGTTAAGCGGGAGGGCCACCTACGAGCAGTACTTC. The chain combines TRBV28 with TRBJ2-7, with 10 nucleotides matching TRBD2. Per germline, CDR1 MDHEN and CDR2 SYDVKM. Losses at the gene ends were 8 bases for V and 2 bases for J; bases not matched to a gene: 9. The CDR3 covers 15 residues.

The chain uses TRBV5-1 and TRBJ2-5; a possible D gene is TRBD2 (6 bases). Germline CDR1 SGHRS, CDR2 YFSETQ. V lost 1 base, J lost 0 bases, and 10 bases lay in between. The length of the CDR3 is 15 residues. CDR3: CASSLKGLDQETQYF. The CDR3 DNA reads TGCGCCAGCAGCTTGAAGGGACTCGACCAAGAGACCCAGTACTTC.

This chain links TRBV11-2 with TRBJ2-5; TRBD2 matches at 10 bases. This CDR3 is 17 amino acids long. Germline loops: CDR1 SGHAT, CDR2 FQNNGV. The junction had 10 bases not matched to a gene; V was cut back by 1 base and J by 5 bases. CDR3 in amino acids: CASSLAGSSGSRETQYF. The CDR3 nucleotides are TGTGCCAGCAGCTTAGCGGGGTCTAGCGGGAGCCGTGAGACCCAGTACTTC.

The chain joins TRBV24-1 to TRBJ1-2, with D hard to call. Trimming left V 5 bases short and J 7 bases short, with 10 bases between. Germline CDR1 KGHDR, CDR2 SFDVKD. This CDR3 has 12 amino acids. CDR3: CATSGPTPGYTF. As DNA, the CDR3 is TGTGCCACCAGTGGCCCGACTCCTGGCTACACCTTC.

The chain uses TRBV6-5 and TRBJ2-7; 7 bases fit TRBD1. CDR3 length equals 15 residues. With 6 bases clipped from V and 2 bases from J, the junction kept 10 bases outside the gene matches. Looked up from germline, CDR1 is MNHEY and CDR2 is SVGAGI. The DNA of the CDR3 is TGTGCCAGCAGCCAGACAGGGTCCAAACCCTACGAGCAGTACTTC. The encoded protein is CASSQTGSKPYEQYF.

This chain connects TRBV6-5 to TRBJ1-1; 7 nucleotides line up with TRBD1. Germline-derived CDR1 and CDR2 are MNHEY and SVGAGI. The V gene end was trimmed by 2 bases and the J gene end by 0 bases; junction bases not matched to a gene: 6. This CDR3 region has 16 residues. CDR3 loop: CASSYGGTELNTEAFF. CDR3 in DNA: TGTGCCAGCAGTTACGGAGGGACAGAACTGAACACTGAAGCTTTCTTT.

This clone was seen only once. This rearrangement joins TRBV5-1 to TRBJ2-3, with 8 bases that match TRBD2. In germline, CDR1 is SGHRS, CDR2 YFSETQ. This CDR3 spans 15 amino acids. V was clipped by 4 bases and J by 4 bases; unmatched bases: 8. The CDR3 coding sequence is TGCGCCAGCAGCCTCGGACTAGCTCAGGCAGATACGCAGTATTTT. As protein: CASSLGLAQADTQYF.

This clone was seen once. The chain has TRBV5-1 and TRBJ2-5; 8 bases are a match to TRBD2. The germline V gene encodes CDR1 SGHRS and CDR2 YFSETQ. The CDR3 sequence is 16 residues long. The ends lost 4 bases at V and 5 bases at J; junction bases unmatched: 13. The CDR3 region has the DNA TGCGCCAGCAGCCCCGAGGGGGGGACTAGTAAGGAGACCCAGTACTTC. Amino acid sequence: CASSPEGGTSKETQYF.

The rearrangement joins TRBV9 to TRBJ2-3; 14 positions agree with TRBD2. The V gene end was trimmed by 4 bases and the J gene end by 5 bases; junction bases not matched to a gene: 18. The length of the CDR3 is 20 residues. The germline gives CDR1 SGDLS, CDR2 YYNGEE. The CDR3 nucleotides are TGTGCCAGCAGCCGAGCCACGGCCGCGGGGACTAGCGGGAGAGGAGATACGCAGTATTTT. Protein: CASSRATAAGTSGRGDTQYF.

This clone was seen once. This chain links TRBV7-2 with TRBJ2-3; TRBD2 aligns across 9 bases. CDR1 is SGHTA, CDR2 FQGNSA, per germline. This CDR3 spans 14 amino acids. V lost 3 bases and J lost 9; bases outside the gene matches: 7. The CDR3 nucleotides read TGTGCCAGCAGCTTGGCGGGAGGGCCGATGACGCAGTATTTT. This gives the protein CASSLAGGPMTQYF. The full variable domain, with the rest looked up from reference TRBV7-2 and TRBJ2-3, is GAGVSQSPSNKVTEKGKDVELRCDPISGHTALYWYRQSLGQGLEFLIYFQGNSAPDKSGLPSDRFSAERTGGSVSTLTIQRTQQEDSAVYLCASSLAGGPMTQYFGPGTRLTVL.

The gene calls are TRBV6-2 or TRBV6-3 and TRBJ2-3; D ambiguous. The V end was cut by 6 bases, the J end by 2 bases, with 6 bases between. This CDR3 contains 12 residues. CDR1 is MNHEY and CDR2 is SVGEGT in the germline V gene. The CDR3 here is CASSRVTDTQYF. The CDR3 region has the DNA TGTGCCAGCAGCCGAGTCACAGATACGCAGTATTTT.

As regards this clone: Compared with germline, one end of the junction differs, possibly owing to a read error. This rearrangement joins TRBV5-1 to TRBJ1-1; TRBD1 might be the D (6 bases). CDR1 SGHRS and CDR2 YFSETQ come from the germline V gene. The CDR3 contains 14 residues. The chain's CDR3 is CASRPSTGNPEAFF. DNA for the CDR3: TGCGCCAGCAGGCCTTCCACAGGGAACCCTGAAGCTTTCTTT.

CDR3 sequence: CASSHIGGGVHYEQYF. CDR3 in DNA: TGTGCCAGCAGCCACATAGGCGGGGGAGTCCACTACGAGCAGTACTTC. The rearrangement links TRBV3-1 (or the pseudogene TRBV3-2) to TRBJ2-7, with 7 bases lining up with TRBD2. Germline V gives CDR1 LGHDT, CDR2 YNNKEL (reference sequence). The CDR3 runs 16 residues. J lost 3 bases, V lost 3 bases, and 11 bases had no gene match.

V and J are TRBV5-1 and TRBJ2-5; D uncertain. The germline V gene encodes CDR1 SGHRS and CDR2 YFSETQ. Trimming left V 0 bases short and J 2 bases short, with 11 bases between. This CDR3 is built from 15 residues. The CDR3 loop is CASSLEAGRQETQYF. CDR3 DNA: TGCGCCAGCAGCTTGGAGGCAGGCAGGCAAGAGACCCAGTACTTC.

The count of this clone is one. The chain joins TRBV6-5 to TRBJ2-1; TRBD1 aligns across 8 bases. Germline CDR1 reads MNHEY; CDR2 reads SVGAGI. The CDR3 runs to 14 residues. Trimming at V came to 9 bases and at J to 7 bases, leaving 11 bases not matched to a gene. The CDR3 DNA sequence: TGTGCCAGTCCCCAGGGGACAGGTAAGAATGAGCAGTTCTTC. It translates to CASPQGTGKNEQFF.

This clone was counted only a few times. The DNA for the CDR3 is TGTGCCAGCAGTTTATCGACAGGGACTTTCTTT. This codes for CASSLSTGTFF. The chain has TRBV28 and TRBJ1-1; the match to TRBD1 covers 7 bases. Germline V gene data show CDR1 as MDHEN and CDR2 as SYDVKM. The CDR3 length is 11 residues. After removal of 1 base from V and 12 bases from J, the junction contained 2 bases not matched to a gene.

This clone has just a few counts. The gene calls are TRBV5-1 and TRBJ2-7; a weak D match, TRBD2 (5 bases). The ends were cut back, 4 bases at V and 3 bases at J, with 8 bases in the middle. This CDR3 is built from 12 residues. Germline V gives CDR1 SGHRS, CDR2 YFSETQ. The CDR3 region has the DNA TGCGCCAGCAGCATCGGGATCTACGAGCAGTACTTC. This sequence encodes CASSIGIYEQYF.

The CDR3 nucleotides are TGCGCCAGCAGCCTATCAGGGGGCGGGAGTTCCGGGGAGCTGTTTTTT. Protein: CASSLSGGGSSGELFF. The rearrangement links TRBV5-1 to TRBJ2-2, with a tentative D call TRBD1 (8 bases). The ends were cut back, 4 bases at V and 6 bases at J, with 19 bases in the middle. Germline V CDR1 and CDR2: SGHRS, YFSETQ. The CDR3 is 16 amino acids.